Sequencing of this TCR beta chain was carried out in a study of Graves' ophthalmopathy and Graves' hyperthyroidism. RNA transcripts yielded amplified TCR beta CDR3 regions. The first round was an RT-PCR with HTBI primers, and the second round was a multiplex PCR. Each CDR3 protein is one row after TCRdb ran MiXCR on the multiplex PCR reads. The sample gives over a million distinct CDR3 sequences, roughly 35% of which show up once; 11% is in the top ten. Germline V gene lookup returns CDR1 SGHVT and CDR2 SQSDAQ. V lost 1 base to trimming and J lost 4 bases, with 10 bases between them. This CDR3 comprises 14 residues.

The specimen sequenced was peripheral blood or thyroid tissue (not recorded which). The receptor was isolated from an adult man with Graves' hyperthyroidism. The chain recombines TRBV7-4 with TRBJ2-5, with D unclear. CDR3 loop: CASSLGFAGETQYF. The DNA for the CDR3 is TGTGCCAGCAGCTTAGGCTTTGCAGGAGAGACCCAGTACTTC.